This entry lists 10 T cell receptor beta chains sequenced from one sample in a study of human T cells and chemical hapten exposure. Regarding time point: patch test 1, 2 weeks after DPC sensitization. Treatment reported: therapeutic diphenylcyclopropenone sensitization with weekly scalp DPC. A single record per CDR3 protein comes from TCRdb applying MiXCR to the RACE reads. This table has approximately 90,000 distinct CDR3 sequences, roughly 10% appearing once. Source: whole blood, taken in connection with sensitization to the hapten diphenylcyclopropenone (DPC). The receptors were sampled from a man aged 35 to 55 with alopecia areata. Some clones in this sample may be carry-over from other donors' samples.

This rearrangement joins TRBV6-6 to TRBJ2-3; D ambiguous. The CDR3 is made up of 14 amino acids. The ends were cut back, 2 bases at V and 2 bases at J, with 8 bases in the middle. CDR1 is MNHNY and CDR2 is SVGAGI in the germline V gene (reference sequence). The CDR3 loop is CASSYRVFTDTQYF. The CDR3, as DNA: TGTGCCAGCAGTTACAGGGTCTTCACAGATACGCAGTATTTT.

This clonotype was detected many times. CDR3 region: CASSLKWTSEAFF. As DNA, the CDR3 is TGTGCCAGCAGCTTAAAATGGACTTCTGAAGCTTTCTTT. V gene TRBV7-3 combines with J gene TRBJ1-1; D is unclear. Between the trimmed V and J ends, which lost 1 base and 6 bases, there was a span of 9 bases. CDR1 SGHTA and CDR2 FQGTGA come from the germline V gene. This CDR3 region has 13 residues.

This clonotype appeared a few times. DNA of the CDR3: TGTGCCAGCAGCTTACTCCGAGCTGGGGCCAACGTCCTGACTTTC. Protein sequence: CASSLLRAGANVLTF. The chain is built from TRBV7-2 and TRBJ2-6, with no clear D. V lost 2 bases and J 2 bases, leaving 7 bases between the germline ends. This CDR3 has 15 amino acids. Germline CDR1 and CDR2: SGHTA and FQGNSA.

V and J are TRBV10-3 and TRBJ1-5; D is perhaps TRBD1 (6 bases). The CDR3 covers 14 residues. V lost 3 bases and J 3 bases, leaving 9 bases between the germline ends. Germline V gene data show CDR1 as ENHRY and CDR2 as SYGVKD. The CDR3 protein is CAISEGGNNQPQHF. CDR3 nucleotides: TGTGCCATCAGTGAAGGGGGTAACAATCAGCCCCAGCATTTT.

In its sample, this clonotype was seen a few times. The rearrangement uses TRBV4-2 and TRBJ2-1; 12 positions match TRBD2. Germline V gives CDR1 LGHNA, CDR2 YNFKEQ. This CDR3 contains 16 residues. J gave up 8 bases and V 1 base, and 6 bases lay outside the gene matches. CDR3 sequence reads: CASSQGRLAGGYEQFF. Here the CDR3 DNA reads TGTGCCAGCAGCCAAGGTCGGCTAGCGGGAGGGTATGAGCAGTTCTTC.

Many counts were recorded for this clonotype. J is TRBJ1-4 and V is TRBV7-8, with D perhaps matching TRBD1 (5 bases). Germline V CDR1 and CDR2: SGHVS, FQNEAQ. Trimming pared 2 bases from V and 8 bases from J, leaving 12 bases between. CDR3 size: 14 residues. CDR3 region: CASSLMGWGEKLFF. The DNA for the CDR3 is TGTGCCAGCAGCTTAATGGGTTGGGGCGAAAAACTGTTTTTT.

V and J are TRBV3-1 and TRBJ2-1; 10 bases line up with TRBD2. The length of the CDR3 is 15 residues. Trimming removed 0 bases from V and 6 bases from J; junction bases left unmatched: 2. From germline, CDR1 is LGHDT and CDR2 YNNKEL (reference sequence). The CDR3 nucleotides are TGTGCCAGCAGCCAAGAAAGCGGGAGGGTCAATGAGCAGTTCTTC. This sequence encodes CASSQESGRVNEQFF.

This clonotype occurred a few times. The chain is built from TRBV9 and TRBJ2-2; perhaps TRBD2 as D (6 bases). Looked up from germline, CDR1 is SGDLS and CDR2 is YYNGEE. The CDR3 has 14 amino acids. V was shortened by 2 bases and J by 5 bases, with 10 bases between the two germline ends. CDR3 bases: TGTGCCAGCAGCGTTGCGGGGAAAACCGGGGAGCTGTTTTTT. Encoded protein: CASSVAGKTGELFF.

This clonotype was detected only a few times. This chain connects TRBV6-2 or TRBV6-3 to TRBJ2-3; D gene unclear. There are 14 residues in the CDR3. The germline V gene has CDR1 MNHEY and CDR2 SVGEGT. V gave up 3 bases and J gave up 2 bases, with 9 bases separating them. DNA of the CDR3: TGTGCCAGCAGTTATTGGGCCGACACAGATACGCAGTATTTT. It translates to CASSYWADTDTQYF.

This chain joins TRBV6-5 and TRBJ2-2; D uncertain. V was shortened by 2 bases and J by 0 bases, with 16 bases between the two germline ends. This CDR3 is 18 amino acids long. Germline CDR1 and CDR2: MNHEY and SVGAGI. This CDR3 is CASSYRFSSLANTGELFF. CDR3 in DNA: TGTGCCAGCAGTTACAGGTTCTCCTCTCTCGCGAACACCGGGGAGCTGTTTTTT.